This T cell receptor (beta chain) emerged from a study of tumor-infiltrating lymphocytes in primary liver carcinoma. The roughly 19-33 mg bulk tissue piece was not sorted before simultaneous RNA and DNA extraction. The V end was cut by 2 bases, the J end by 5 bases, with 4 bases between. Germline CDR1 is SGHRS and CDR2 is YFSETQ. This CDR3 region has 11 residues. At least ten counts were recorded for this clonotype. A much larger clonotype is one base distant, so this may be a read error. The researchers produced TCR beta cDNA from approximately 0.45 ug total RNA with a constant-region primer. What produced the TCR beta libraries was three nested multiplex PCR rounds using slightly modified ARM-PCR. A C-beta reverse primer and TRBV1-TRBV30 forward primers served in each of the first two PCR rounds, at 10 cycles apiece. TCRdb ran MiXCR on the multiplex PCR reads and lists one entry per CDR3 protein. The table includes 40,000 to 45,000 distinct CDR3 sequences, about 73% detected once.

The receptor's source is a middle-aged man with primary liver carcinoma and hepatitis B virus infection. The chain couples TRBV5-1 to TRBJ2-5; no firm D call. The material sequenced was liver tumor tissue from sampling region 2. Subset specified: tumor region T2, inferior pole. The CDR3 coding sequence is TGCGCCAGCAGCTTCGACGAGACCCAGTACTTC. Translating gives CASSFDETQYF. Full variable domain (missing parts from reference TRBV5-1 and TRBJ2-5): KAGVTQTPRYLIKTRGQQVTLSCSPISGHRSVSWYQQTPGQGLQFLFEYFSETQRNKGNFPGRFSGRQFSNSRSEMNVSTLELGDSALYLCASSFDETQYFGPGTRLLVL.